The T cell receptor beta chain described here comes from a study of cytomegalovirus exposure and HLA in healthy donors. As for the study in general: Earlier, some 180 million T cells were analyzed, and some 120 million unique TCR beta sequences were found among them.

Germline V gene lookup returns CDR1 SGHTA and CDR2 FQGNSA. The CDR3 is 17 residues long. V gave up 0 bases and J gave up 3 bases; unmatched junction bases: 4. A multiplex PCR was run with 60 Vbeta primers and 13 Jbeta primers. The table came from immunoSEQ multiplex PCR; TCRdb's copy has only in-frame clones and leaves some out. The sample lists roughly 110,000 clones; over 75% were seen once. The V and J genes are TRBV7-2 and TRBJ2-1; TRBD2 matches at 11 bases. This receptor was identified in a man in his forties in good health and CMV-seropositive. The material sequenced was PBMCs. The CDR3 here is CASSLATGTSGYNEQFF. DNA of the CDR3: TGTGCCAGCAGCTTAGCGACCGGGACTAGCGGCTACAATGAGCAGTTCTTC.